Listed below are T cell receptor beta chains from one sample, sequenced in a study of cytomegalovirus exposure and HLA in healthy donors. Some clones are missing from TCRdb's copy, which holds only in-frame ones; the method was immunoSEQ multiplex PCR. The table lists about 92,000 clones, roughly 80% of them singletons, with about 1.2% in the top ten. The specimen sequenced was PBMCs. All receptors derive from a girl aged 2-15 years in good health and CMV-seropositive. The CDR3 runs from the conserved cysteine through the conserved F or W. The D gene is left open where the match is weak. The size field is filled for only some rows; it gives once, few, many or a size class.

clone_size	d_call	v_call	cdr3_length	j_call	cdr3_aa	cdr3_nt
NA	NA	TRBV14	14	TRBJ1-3	CASSQAGSGNTIYF	TGTGCCAGCAGCCAAGCGGGCTCTGGAAACACCATATATTTT
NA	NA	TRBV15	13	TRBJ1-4	CATSRDLGEKLFF	TGTGCCACCAGCAGAGATCTAGGTGAAAAACTGTTTTTT
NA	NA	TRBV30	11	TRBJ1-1	CAWGGITEAFF	TGTGCCTGGGGAGGGATAACTGAAGCTTTCTTT
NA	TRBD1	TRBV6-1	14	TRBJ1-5	CASRGQGEGQPQHF	TGTGCCAGCAGGGGACAGGGGGAAGGTCAGCCCCAGCATTTT
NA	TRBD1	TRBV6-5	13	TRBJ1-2	CASIQGQGHGYTF	TGTGCCAGCATTCAAGGACAGGGACATGGCTACACCTTC
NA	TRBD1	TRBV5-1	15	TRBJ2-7	CASSLLSGQVYEQYF	TGCGCCAGCAGCTTGTTGTCCGGACAGGTATACGAGCAGTACTTC
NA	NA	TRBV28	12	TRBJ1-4	CASSLTREKLFF	TGTGCCAGCAGTTTAACACGCGAAAAACTGTTTTTT
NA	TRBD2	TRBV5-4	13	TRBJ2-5	CASSLASGETQYF	TGTGCCAGCAGCTTGGCTAGCGGGGAGACCCAGTACTTC
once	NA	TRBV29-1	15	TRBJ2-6	CSVALQGYGANVLTF	TGCAGCGTTGCTCTCCAGGGCTATGGGGCCAACGTCCTGACTTTC
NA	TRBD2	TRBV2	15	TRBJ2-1	CASSGGLADDNEQFF	TGTGCCAGCAGTGGCGGACTAGCGGACGACAATGAGCAGTTCTTC
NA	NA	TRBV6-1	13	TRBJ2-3	CASVWTDTDTQYF	TGTGCCAGCGTTTGGACAGACACAGATACGCAGTATTTT
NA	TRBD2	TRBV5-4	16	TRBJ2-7	CASSSWLAETTYEQYF	TGTGCCAGCAGCAGCTGGCTAGCGGAGACAACCTACGAGCAGTACTTC
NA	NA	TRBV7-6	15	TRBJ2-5	CASSLGGGGLETQYF	TGTGCCAGCAGCTTAGGGGGAGGCGGGTTGGAGACCCAGTACTTC
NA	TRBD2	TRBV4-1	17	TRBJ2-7	CASSQEVPLAGPYEQYF	TGCGCCAGCAGCCAAGAGGTTCCCCTAGCGGGCCCCTACGAGCAGTACTTC
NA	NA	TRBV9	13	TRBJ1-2	CASSVSTADGYTF	TGTGCCAGCAGCGTATCGACGGCGGATGGCTACACCTTC
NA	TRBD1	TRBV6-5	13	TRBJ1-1	CETQDRMNTEAFF	TGTGAGACCCAGGACAGGATGAACACTGAAGCTTTCTTT
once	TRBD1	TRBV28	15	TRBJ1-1	CASSFPDRATTEAFF	TGTGCCAGCAGTTTCCCGGACAGGGCAACCACTGAAGCTTTCTTT
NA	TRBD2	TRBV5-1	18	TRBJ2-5	CASSKTIRQTSGQETQYF	TGCGCCAGCAGTAAAACAATACGACAAACTAGCGGACAAGAGACCCAGTACTTC
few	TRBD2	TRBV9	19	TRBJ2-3	CASSWNGLAGTLSTDTQYF	TGTGCCAGCAGCTGGAACGGACTAGCGGGAACCCTAAGCACAGATACGCAGTATTTT
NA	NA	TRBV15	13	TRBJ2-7	CATSREDTYEQYF	TGTGCCACCAGCAGAGAAGACACCTACGAGCAGTACTTC
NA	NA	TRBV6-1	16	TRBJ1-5	CASSEREQPSNQPQHF	TGTGCCAGCAGTGAACGCGAACAGCCTAGCAATCAGCCCCAGCATTTT
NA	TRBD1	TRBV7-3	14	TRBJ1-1	CASSPQGGRLGAFF	TGTGCCAGCAGCCCGCAAGGGGGCCGCCTGGGAGCTTTCTTT
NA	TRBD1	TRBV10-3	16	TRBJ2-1	CAISGTRRDRDNEQFF	TGTGCCATCAGTGGGACGCGCCGGGACAGGGACAATGAGCAGTTCTTC
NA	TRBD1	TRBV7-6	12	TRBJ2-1	CASSDRGNEQFF	TGTGCCAGCAGCGACAGGGGCAATGAGCAGTTCTTC
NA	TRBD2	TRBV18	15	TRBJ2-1	CASSPSSGRTNEQFF	TGTGCCAGCTCACCCAGTAGCGGGAGAACCAATGAGCAGTTCTTC
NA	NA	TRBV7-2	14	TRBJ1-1	CASSFRQANTEAFF	TGTGCCAGCAGCTTCCGACAGGCTAACACTGAAGCTTTCTTT
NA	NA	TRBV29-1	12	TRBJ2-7	CSETTSSCEQYF	TGCAGCGAAACGACTAGTTCTTGCGAGCAGTACTTC